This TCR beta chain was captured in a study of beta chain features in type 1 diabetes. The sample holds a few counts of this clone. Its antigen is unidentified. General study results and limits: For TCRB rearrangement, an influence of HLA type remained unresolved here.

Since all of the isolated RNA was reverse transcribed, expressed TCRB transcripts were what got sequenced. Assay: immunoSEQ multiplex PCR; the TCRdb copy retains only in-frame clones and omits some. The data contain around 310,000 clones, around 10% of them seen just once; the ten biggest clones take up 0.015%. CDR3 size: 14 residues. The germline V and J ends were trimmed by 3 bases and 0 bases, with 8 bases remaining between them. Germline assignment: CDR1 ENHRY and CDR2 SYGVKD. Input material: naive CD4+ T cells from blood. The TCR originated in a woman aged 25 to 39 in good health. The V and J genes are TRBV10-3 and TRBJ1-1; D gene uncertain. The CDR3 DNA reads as TGTGCCATCAGTGAAGTGCACATGAACACTGAAGCTTTCTTT. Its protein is CAISEVHMNTEAFF.